This is a list of T cell receptor beta chains from one sample in a study of blood T cell repertoires in COVID-19. Clones were sequenced by immunoSEQ multiplex PCR, and TCRdb holds only the in-frame ones, with some missing. The table shows 200,000 to 250,000 clones, with 65% to 85% occurring only once. Sequenced input: PBMCs or T cells enriched from blood (not recorded which). The receptors originated from a woman in her thirties or forties who had recovered from COVID-19. CDR3s include the opening cysteine and the closing phenylalanine or tryptophan. Fields, in order: J gene, D gene, clone size, V gene, CDR3 DNA, CDR3 protein. The D gene is left open where the match is weak. Clone size is given for some rows only: seen once, a few or many times, or a class if the clone is expanded.

J gene: TRBJ2-3; D gene: .; clone size: .; V gene: TRBV18; CDR3 DNA: TGTGCCAGCTCACTGGCAGGGTCAGATACGCAGTATTTT; CDR3 protein: CASSLAGSDTQYF
J gene: TRBJ1-5; D gene: TRBD1; clone size: .; V gene: TRBV3-1/TRBV3-2; CDR3 DNA: TGTGCCAGTGCCGGACAGGTACCATCTTATAGCAATCAGCCCCAGCATTTT; CDR3 protein: CASAGQVPSYSNQPQHF
J gene: TRBJ2-3; D gene: .; clone size: .; V gene: TRBV12-5; CDR3 DNA: TGTGCTAGTGGTTTGGGACAGTTCACAGATACGCAGTATTTT; CDR3 protein: CASGLGQFTDTQYF
J gene: TRBJ2-1; D gene: TRBD2; clone size: .; V gene: TRBV27; CDR3 DNA: TGTGCCAGCAGTTTGGGGACTAGCGGGATCAATGAGCAGTTCTTC; CDR3 protein: CASSLGTSGINEQFF
J gene: TRBJ1-1; D gene: .; clone size: .; V gene: TRBV19; CDR3 DNA: TGTGCCAGTAGGCCCCTTGGAGGGACGAATGAAGCTTTCTTT; CDR3 protein: CASRPLGGTNEAFF
J gene: TRBJ2-2; D gene: .; clone size: few; V gene: TRBV11-2; CDR3 DNA: TGTGCCAGCAGCGCCCTCATGGGGGGGAACACCGGGGAGCTGTTTTTT; CDR3 protein: CASSALMGGNTGELFF
J gene: TRBJ2-1; D gene: .; clone size: .; V gene: TRBV28; CDR3 DNA: TGTGCCAGCAGTCCCGCTAGCGTACACAATGAGCAGTTCTTC; CDR3 protein: CASSPASVHNEQFF
J gene: TRBJ1-2; D gene: TRBD1; clone size: .; V gene: TRBV19; CDR3 DNA: TGTGCCAGTAGTACCGGGACAGATCTTTATGGCTACACCTTC; CDR3 protein: CASSTGTDLYGYTF
J gene: TRBJ1-6; D gene: .; clone size: .; V gene: TRBV7-9; CDR3 DNA: TGTGCCAGCAGCTTAATCTGGGGCCGGGACTCCGGGGCAGGTTCACCCCTCCACTTT; CDR3 protein: CASSLIWGRDSGAGSPLHF
J gene: TRBJ2-2; D gene: TRBD1; clone size: .; V gene: TRBV27; CDR3 DNA: TGTGCCAGCAGGGCCGGGACAGCTCCAGGCGGGGAGCTGTTTTTT; CDR3 protein: CASRAGTAPGGELFF
J gene: TRBJ2-3; D gene: .; clone size: .; V gene: TRBV3-1/TRBV3-2; CDR3 DNA: TGTGCCAGCAGCCAAGGTACCCCGGGGGGCAGCACAGATACGCAGTATTTT; CDR3 protein: CASSQGTPGGSTDTQYF
J gene: TRBJ1-4; D gene: .; clone size: .; V gene: TRBV7-9; CDR3 DNA: TGTGCCAGCAGCCCCACTGTGAGCTTGGCTAATGAAAAACTGTTTTTT; CDR3 protein: CASSPTVSLANEKLFF
J gene: TRBJ2-7; D gene: TRBD2; clone size: once; V gene: TRBV5-5; CDR3 DNA: TGTGCCAGCAGCGCCGACAGGGGACTAGCGGGAGGGATCTCCTACGAGCAGTACTTC; CDR3 protein: CASSADRGLAGGISYEQYF
J gene: TRBJ2-4; D gene: .; clone size: .; V gene: TRBV5-6; CDR3 DNA: TGTGCCAGCAGCTTGGGATCCCGGTTAGCCAAAAACATTCAGTACTTC; CDR3 protein: CASSLGSRLAKNIQYF
J gene: TRBJ1-6; D gene: .; clone size: .; V gene: TRBV3-1/TRBV3-2; CDR3 DNA: TGTGCCAGCAGCCCCTTCCAGGGTTCACCCCTCCACTTT; CDR3 protein: CASSPFQGSPLHF
J gene: TRBJ2-5; D gene: TRBD2; clone size: .; V gene: TRBV2; CDR3 DNA: TGTGCCAGCAGTCGGGGGGGGGACCTTCAAGAGACCCAGTACTTC; CDR3 protein: CASSRGGDLQETQYF
J gene: TRBJ1-1; D gene: TRBD1; clone size: .; V gene: TRBV6-1; CDR3 DNA: TGTGCCAGCAGTGAAGCGTTCGGACAGGGAGGGGACACTGAAGCTTTCTTT; CDR3 protein: CASSEAFGQGGDTEAFF
J gene: TRBJ1-1; D gene: .; clone size: .; V gene: TRBV11-3; CDR3 DNA: TGTGCCAGCAGCTCAACTGCGAACACTGAAGCTTTCTTT; CDR3 protein: CASSSTANTEAFF
J gene: TRBJ2-1; D gene: .; clone size: .; V gene: TRBV4-3; CDR3 DNA: TGCGCCAGCAGCCAGCGAGAGGGAGAGCAGTTCTTC; CDR3 protein: CASSQREGEQFF
J gene: TRBJ2-1; D gene: TRBD2; clone size: .; V gene: TRBV19; CDR3 DNA: TGTGCCAGTAGTATCATTCTATCGGGACTAGCGAGCAATGAGCAGTTCTTC; CDR3 protein: CASSIILSGLASNEQFF
J gene: TRBJ1-2; D gene: .; clone size: few; V gene: TRBV6-1; CDR3 DNA: TGTGCCAGCAGTGAATTTGGAGATGGCTACACCTTC; CDR3 protein: CASSEFGDGYTF
J gene: TRBJ1-3; D gene: TRBD1; clone size: .; V gene: TRBV28; CDR3 DNA: TGTGCCAGCAGTTTAAGGACAGGGGAGGGAAACACCATATATTTT; CDR3 protein: CASSLRTGEGNTIYF
J gene: TRBJ2-2; D gene: .; clone size: few; V gene: TRBV7-2; CDR3 DNA: TGTGCCAGCAGCTTAAGATGGAGCACCGGGGAGCTGTTTTTT; CDR3 protein: CASSLRWSTGELFF
J gene: TRBJ2-3; D gene: .; clone size: .; V gene: TRBV18; CDR3 DNA: TGTGCCAGCTCTGAGACAGGCAACACAGATACGCAGTATTTT; CDR3 protein: CASSETGNTDTQYF
J gene: TRBJ2-1; D gene: .; clone size: .; V gene: TRBV6-5; CDR3 DNA: TGTGCCAGCAGCCGGGGGACCCTGGAGGATGAGCAGTTCTTC; CDR3 protein: CASSRGTLEDEQFF
J gene: TRBJ1-2; D gene: TRBD1; clone size: .; V gene: TRBV10-3; CDR3 DNA: TGTGCCATCGGGACAGGGGATGTTGGCTACACCTTC; CDR3 protein: CAIGTGDVGYTF
J gene: TRBJ1-2; D gene: .; clone size: .; V gene: TRBV6-5; CDR3 DNA: TGTGCCAGCAGACGGACGGGACTTGGGGGCTACACCTTC; CDR3 protein: CASRRTGLGGYTF
J gene: TRBJ2-1; D gene: .; clone size: .; V gene: TRBV18; CDR3 DNA: TGTGCCAGCTCCCCTGTCGGGAGCTCCTACAATGAGCAGTTCTTC; CDR3 protein: CASSPVGSSYNEQFF
J gene: TRBJ2-7; D gene: TRBD2; clone size: .; V gene: TRBV19; CDR3 DNA: TGTGCCAGTAGTCGCACCGGGACTAGCGGGAATCGGCTCGGCGAGCAGTACTTC; CDR3 protein: CASSRTGTSGNRLGEQYF
J gene: TRBJ2-4; D gene: .; clone size: .; V gene: TRBV6-5; CDR3 DNA: TGTGCCAGCGGGGAGAGTGCAGCCAAAAACATTCAGTACTTC; CDR3 protein: CASGESAAKNIQYF
J gene: TRBJ1-4; D gene: TRBD1; clone size: .; V gene: TRBV11-3; CDR3 DNA: TGTGCCAGCAGCACCCCGACAGGGCCTAATGAAAAACTGTTTTTT; CDR3 protein: CASSTPTGPNEKLFF
J gene: TRBJ2-1; D gene: .; clone size: once; V gene: TRBV11-3; CDR3 DNA: TGTGCCAGCAGCTTTACAGGCTGGGGAAGAGGATACAATGAGCAGTTCTTC; CDR3 protein: CASSFTGWGRGYNEQFF
J gene: TRBJ2-2; D gene: .; clone size: few; V gene: TRBV5-4; CDR3 DNA: TGTGCCAGCAGCTTGGACTATGACACCGGGGAGCTGTTTTTT; CDR3 protein: CASSLDYDTGELFF
J gene: TRBJ2-1; D gene: .; clone size: .; V gene: TRBV11-2; CDR3 DNA: TGTGCCAGCAGCCAAATGAGAGGCTCCTACAATGAGCAGTTCTTC; CDR3 protein: CASSQMRGSYNEQFF
J gene: TRBJ2-1; D gene: .; clone size: few; V gene: TRBV29-1; CDR3 DNA: TGCAGCGTTGATCAGGGTTGGAATGAGCAGTTCTTC; CDR3 protein: CSVDQGWNEQFF
J gene: TRBJ1-2; D gene: TRBD1; clone size: few; V gene: TRBV7-2; CDR3 DNA: TGTGCCAGCAGCTTAACCCAGGGGGCGTTTGGCTACACCTTC; CDR3 protein: CASSLTQGAFGYTF
J gene: TRBJ1-6; D gene: .; clone size: .; V gene: TRBV30; CDR3 DNA: TGTGCCTGGAGGTTGGGAGGCTTTTCACCCCTCCACTTT; CDR3 protein: CAWRLGGFSPLHF
J gene: TRBJ1-2; D gene: .; clone size: once; V gene: TRBV7-8; CDR3 DNA: TGTGCCAGCAGCTTGCGGTTAAATAACTATGGCTACACCTTC; CDR3 protein: CASSLRLNNYGYTF
J gene: TRBJ2-7; D gene: TRBD1; clone size: .; V gene: TRBV5-4; CDR3 DNA: TGTGCCAGCAGCCAAGCGACAGGGGAAATATACGAGCAGTACTTC; CDR3 protein: CASSQATGEIYEQYF
J gene: TRBJ2-7; D gene: .; clone size: .; V gene: TRBV28; CDR3 DNA: TGTGCCAGCAGTTTATGGCAGGCCGGCGAGCAGTACTTC; CDR3 protein: CASSLWQAGEQYF
J gene: TRBJ2-7; D gene: .; clone size: .; V gene: TRBV1; CDR3 DNA: TGCACCAGCAGCCAACACACAACAGGGTGGTCCTACGAGCAGTACTTC; CDR3 protein: CTSSQHTTGWSYEQYF
J gene: TRBJ2-5; D gene: TRBD1; clone size: .; V gene: TRBV28; CDR3 DNA: TGTGCCAGCAGTTTCTCCCCCAGCAGGGGGCAAGAGACCCAGTACTTC; CDR3 protein: CASSFSPSRGQETQYF
J gene: TRBJ2-7; D gene: .; clone size: .; V gene: TRBV12-3/TRBV12-4; CDR3 DNA: TGTGCCAGCAGTCGCCAGATCGACGAGCAGTACTTC; CDR3 protein: CASSRQIDEQYF
J gene: TRBJ2-7; D gene: TRBD2; clone size: .; V gene: TRBV11-2; CDR3 DNA: TGTGCCAGCAGCAATGAACGGACTAGCGAGGCCTACGAGCAGTACTTC; CDR3 protein: CASSNERTSEAYEQYF
J gene: TRBJ2-1; D gene: .; clone size: .; V gene: TRBV5-1; CDR3 DNA: TGCGCCAGCAGCTTGTGGGACTCCAGTCGCAATGAGCAGTTCTTC; CDR3 protein: CASSLWDSSRNEQFF